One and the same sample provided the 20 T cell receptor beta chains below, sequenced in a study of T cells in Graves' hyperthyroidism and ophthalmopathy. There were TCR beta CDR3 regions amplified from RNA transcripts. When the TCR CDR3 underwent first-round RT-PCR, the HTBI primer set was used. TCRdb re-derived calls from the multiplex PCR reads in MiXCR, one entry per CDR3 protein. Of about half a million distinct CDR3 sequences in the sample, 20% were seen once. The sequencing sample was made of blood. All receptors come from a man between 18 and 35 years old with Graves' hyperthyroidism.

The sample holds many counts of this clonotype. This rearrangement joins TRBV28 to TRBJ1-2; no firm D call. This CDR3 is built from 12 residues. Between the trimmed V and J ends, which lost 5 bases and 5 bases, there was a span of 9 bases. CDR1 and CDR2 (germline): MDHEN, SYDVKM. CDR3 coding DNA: TGTGCCAGCAGTCCCGCGGAGTATGGCTACACCTTC. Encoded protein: CASSPAEYGYTF.

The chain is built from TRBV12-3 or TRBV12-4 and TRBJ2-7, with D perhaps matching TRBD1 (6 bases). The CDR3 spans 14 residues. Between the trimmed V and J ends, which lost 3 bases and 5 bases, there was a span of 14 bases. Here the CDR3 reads CASSLGQGFNEQYF. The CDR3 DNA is TGTGCCAGCAGTTTGGGTCAGGGGTTCAACGAGCAGTACTTC.

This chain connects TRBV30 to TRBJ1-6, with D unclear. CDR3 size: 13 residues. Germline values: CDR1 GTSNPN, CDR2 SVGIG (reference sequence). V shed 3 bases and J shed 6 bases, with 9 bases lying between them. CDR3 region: CAWRPSSNSPLHF. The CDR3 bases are TGTGCCTGGAGACCCTCTTCTAATTCACCCCTCCACTTT.

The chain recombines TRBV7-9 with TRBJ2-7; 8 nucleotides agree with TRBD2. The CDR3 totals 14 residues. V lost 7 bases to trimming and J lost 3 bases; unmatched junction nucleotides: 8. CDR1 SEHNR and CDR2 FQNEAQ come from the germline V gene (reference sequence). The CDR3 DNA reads TGTGCCAGCACGAGGCGGGGGGAAGTCTACGAGCAGTACTTC. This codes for CASTRRGEVYEQYF.

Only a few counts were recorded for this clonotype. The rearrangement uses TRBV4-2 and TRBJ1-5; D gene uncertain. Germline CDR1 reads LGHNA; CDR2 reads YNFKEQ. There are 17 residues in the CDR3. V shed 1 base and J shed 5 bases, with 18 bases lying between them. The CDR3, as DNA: TGTGCCAGCAGCCAAGCCCCGGGTCGGTCGGAGGATCAGCCCCAGCATTTT. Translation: CASSQAPGRSEDQPQHF.

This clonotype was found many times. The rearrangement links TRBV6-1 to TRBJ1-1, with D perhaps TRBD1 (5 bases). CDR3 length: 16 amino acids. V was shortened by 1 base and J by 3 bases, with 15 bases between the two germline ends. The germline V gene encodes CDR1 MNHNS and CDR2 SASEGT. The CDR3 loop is CASSEGDLTLDTEAFF. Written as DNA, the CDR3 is TGTGCCAGCAGTGAAGGGGACCTCACCCTGGACACTGAAGCTTTCTTT.

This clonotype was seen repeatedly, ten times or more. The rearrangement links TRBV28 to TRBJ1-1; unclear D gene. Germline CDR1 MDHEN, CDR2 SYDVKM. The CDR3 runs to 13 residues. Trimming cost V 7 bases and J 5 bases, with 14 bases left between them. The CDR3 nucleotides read TGTGCCAGCACCGAATTAGTAAAGACTGAAGCTTTCTTT. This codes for CASTELVKTEAFF.

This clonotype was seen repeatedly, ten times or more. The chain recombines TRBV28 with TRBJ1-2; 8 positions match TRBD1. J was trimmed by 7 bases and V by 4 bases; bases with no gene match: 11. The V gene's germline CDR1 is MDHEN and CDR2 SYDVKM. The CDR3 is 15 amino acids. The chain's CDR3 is CASSSGAQGARGYTF. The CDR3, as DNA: TGTGCCAGCAGTTCAGGGGCTCAGGGGGCGCGTGGCTACACCTTC.

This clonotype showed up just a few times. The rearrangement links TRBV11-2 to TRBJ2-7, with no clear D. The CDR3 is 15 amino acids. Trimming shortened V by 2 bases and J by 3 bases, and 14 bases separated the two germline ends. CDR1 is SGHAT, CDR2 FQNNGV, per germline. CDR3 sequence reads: CASSLSAFVGYEQYF. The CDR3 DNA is TGTGCCAGCAGCTTATCGGCATTCGTCGGCTACGAGCAGTACTTC.

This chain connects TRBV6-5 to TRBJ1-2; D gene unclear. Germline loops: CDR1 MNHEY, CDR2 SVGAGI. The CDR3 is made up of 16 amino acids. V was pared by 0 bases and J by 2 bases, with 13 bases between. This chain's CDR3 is CASSYSREGANYGYTF. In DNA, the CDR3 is TGTGCCAGCAGTTACTCGAGGGAGGGTGCGAACTATGGCTACACCTTC.

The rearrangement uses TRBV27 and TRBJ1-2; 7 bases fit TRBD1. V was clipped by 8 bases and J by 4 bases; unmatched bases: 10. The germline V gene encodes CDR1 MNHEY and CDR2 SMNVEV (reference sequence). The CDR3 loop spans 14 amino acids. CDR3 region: CASGHRGGGYGYTF. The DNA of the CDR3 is TGTGCCAGCGGACACAGGGGTGGTGGCTATGGCTACACCTTC.

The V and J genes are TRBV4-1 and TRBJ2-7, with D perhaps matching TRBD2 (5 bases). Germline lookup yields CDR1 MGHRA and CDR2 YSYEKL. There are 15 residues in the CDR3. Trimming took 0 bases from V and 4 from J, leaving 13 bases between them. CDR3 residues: CASSQDRRGGYEQYF. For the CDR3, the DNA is TGCGCCAGCAGCCAAGATCGACGGGGTGGGTACGAGCAGTACTTC.

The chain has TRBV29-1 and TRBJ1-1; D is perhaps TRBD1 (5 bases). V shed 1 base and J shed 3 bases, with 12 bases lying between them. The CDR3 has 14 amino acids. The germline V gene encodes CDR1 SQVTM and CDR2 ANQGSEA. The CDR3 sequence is CSVEVSGQDTEAFF. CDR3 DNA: TGCAGCGTTGAAGTCTCCGGACAAGACACTGAAGCTTTCTTT.

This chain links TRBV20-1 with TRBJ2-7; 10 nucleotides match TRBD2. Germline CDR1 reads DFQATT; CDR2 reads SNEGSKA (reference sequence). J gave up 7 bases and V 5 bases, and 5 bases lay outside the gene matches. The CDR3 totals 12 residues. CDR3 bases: TGCAGTGCTGACCTAGCGGGAGAAGAGCAGTACTTC. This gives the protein CSADLAGEEQYF.

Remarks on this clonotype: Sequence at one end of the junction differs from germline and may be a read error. The DNA for the CDR3 is TGTGCCAGCACCTTAGGACCACCAGGGGCCTACGAGCAGTACTTC. This gives the protein CASTLGPPGAYEQYF. The rearrangement uses TRBV7-2 and TRBJ2-7; a possible D gene is TRBD1 (6 bases). Germline CDR1 and CDR2: SGHTA and FQGNSA. CDR3 length: 15 amino acids.

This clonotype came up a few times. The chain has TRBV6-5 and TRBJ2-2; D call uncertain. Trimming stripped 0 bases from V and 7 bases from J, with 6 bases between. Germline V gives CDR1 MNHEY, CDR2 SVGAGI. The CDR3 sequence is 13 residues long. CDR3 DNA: TGTGCCAGCAGTTACTCGATAGTCGGGGAGCTGTTTTTT. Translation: CASSYSIVGELFF.

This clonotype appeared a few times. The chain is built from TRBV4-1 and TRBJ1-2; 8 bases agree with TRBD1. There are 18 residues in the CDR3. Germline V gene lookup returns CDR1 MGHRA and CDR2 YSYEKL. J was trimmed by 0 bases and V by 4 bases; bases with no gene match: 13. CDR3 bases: TGCGCCAGCAGCCGGACTCCGGGACAGGACACTTCTAACTATGGCTACACCTTC. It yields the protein CASSRTPGQDTSNYGYTF.

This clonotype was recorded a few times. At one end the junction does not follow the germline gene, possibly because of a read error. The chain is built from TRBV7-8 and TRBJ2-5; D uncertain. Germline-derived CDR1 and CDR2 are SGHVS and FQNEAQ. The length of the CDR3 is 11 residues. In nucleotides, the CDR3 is TGTGCCAGCAGCCGCCAAGATACCCAGTACTTC. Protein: CASSRQDTQYF.

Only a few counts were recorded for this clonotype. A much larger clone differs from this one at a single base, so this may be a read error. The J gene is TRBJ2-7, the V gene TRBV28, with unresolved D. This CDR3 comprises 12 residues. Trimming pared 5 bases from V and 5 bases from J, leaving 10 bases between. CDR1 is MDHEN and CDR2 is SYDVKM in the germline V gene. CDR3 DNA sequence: TGTGCCAGCAGTGCCCATGGGGACGAGCAGTACTTC. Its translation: CASSAHGDEQYF.

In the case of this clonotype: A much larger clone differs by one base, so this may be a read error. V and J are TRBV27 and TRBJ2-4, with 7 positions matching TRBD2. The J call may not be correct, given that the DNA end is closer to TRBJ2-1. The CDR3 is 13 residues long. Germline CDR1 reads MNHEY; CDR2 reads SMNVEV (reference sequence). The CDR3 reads CASSVGTKNIQFF. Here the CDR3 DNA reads TGTGCCAGCAGCGTAGGGACTAAAAACATTCAGTTCTTC.